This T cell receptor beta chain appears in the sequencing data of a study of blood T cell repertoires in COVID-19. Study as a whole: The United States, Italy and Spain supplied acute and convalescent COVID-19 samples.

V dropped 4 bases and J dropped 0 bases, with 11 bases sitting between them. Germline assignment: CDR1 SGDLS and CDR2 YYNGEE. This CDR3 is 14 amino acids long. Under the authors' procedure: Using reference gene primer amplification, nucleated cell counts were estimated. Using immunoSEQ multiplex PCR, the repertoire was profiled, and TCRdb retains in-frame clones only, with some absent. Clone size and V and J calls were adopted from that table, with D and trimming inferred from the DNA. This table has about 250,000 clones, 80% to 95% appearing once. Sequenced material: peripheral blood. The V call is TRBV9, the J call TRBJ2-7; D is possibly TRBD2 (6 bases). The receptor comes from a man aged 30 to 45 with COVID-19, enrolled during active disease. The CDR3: CASSPRLGSYEQYF. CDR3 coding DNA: TGTGCCAGCAGCCCCCGACTAGGCTCCTACGAGCAGTACTTC.